A single sample is the source of the 19 T cell receptor beta chains below, sequenced in a study of radiotherapy plus CTLA-4 blockade in lung cancer. Using immunoSEQ multiplex PCR, the repertoire was profiled, and TCRdb retains in-frame clones only, with some absent. The sample holds 81,000 or so clones, approximately 86% seen once. Sample: peripheral blood, taken from a patient treated with radiotherapy plus ipilimumab. All receptors come from a human donor with non-small cell lung cancer who had stable disease on radiotherapy plus ipilimumab.

This chain links TRBV5-1 with TRBJ2-5, with TRBD1 matching 7 bases. The better agreement between TRBJ2-7 and the DNA end casts doubt on the J call. CDR1 SGHRS and CDR2 YFSETQ come from the germline V gene. This CDR3 has 14 amino acids. CDR3 DNA sequence: TGCGCCAGCAGCTCACCGGGACAGCTCTACGAGCAGTACTTC. Translation gives CASSSPGQLYEQYF.

V gene TRBV6-1 combines with J gene TRBJ1-4; D ambiguous. V lost 6 bases, J lost 4 bases, and 9 bases lay in between. In germline, CDR1 is MNHNS, CDR2 SASEGT. The CDR3 sequence is 13 residues long. The CDR3 reads CASRPGLNEKLFF. The CDR3 nucleotides read TGTGCCAGCAGACCGGGCCTTAATGAAAAACTGTTTTTT.

V usage is TRBV7-9 and J usage is TRBJ2-2, with 14 positions matching TRBD2. The trim removed 5 bases at V and 1 base at J, leaving 9 bases unmatched. The CDR3 sequence is 19 residues long. Looked up from germline, CDR1 is SEHNR and CDR2 is FQNEAQ (reference sequence). The CDR3, as DNA: TGTGCCAGCAGCCCGGGACTAGCGGGGGACGTTAGGAACACCGGGGAGCTGTTTTTT. It codes for CASSPGLAGDVRNTGELFF.

Notes on this clone: Other nucleotide sequences from this sample produce the same CDR3. The chain recombines TRBV9 with TRBJ2-7; D remains unclear. V lost 0 bases to trimming and J lost 7 bases, with 8 bases between them. The CDR3 consists of 12 residues. Per the germline V gene, CDR1 is SGDLS and CDR2 is YYNGEE. The DNA for the CDR3 is TGTGCCAGCAGCGTAGATGTGGGAGAGCAGTACTTC. This codes for CASSVDVGEQYF.

This chain connects TRBV9 to TRBJ2-1; 7 nucleotides match TRBD2. The length of the CDR3 is 15 residues. V was pared by 4 bases and J by 6 bases, with 10 bases of the junction left unmatched. Germline-derived CDR1 and CDR2 are SGDLS and YYNGEE. The CDR3 region has the DNA TGTGCCAGCAGCCCCCTTGTGAGCGGGGTCAATGAGCAGTTCTTC. Protein product: CASSPLVSGVNEQFF.

The chain recombines TRBV5-1 with TRBJ2-1, with D unclear. CDR1 and CDR2 (germline): SGHRS, YFSETQ. The V end was cut by 0 bases, the J end by 7 bases, with 11 bases between. This CDR3 has 14 residues. This CDR3 is CASSLATGRNEQFF. CDR3 sequence (DNA): TGCGCCAGCAGCTTGGCGACTGGGCGGAATGAGCAGTTCTTC. Using reference TRBV5-1 and TRBJ2-1 for the parts outside the CDR3, the full variable domain is KAGVTQTPRYLIKTRGQQVTLSCSPISGHRSVSWYQQTPGQGLQFLFEYFSETQRNKGNFPGRFSGRQFSNSRSEMNVSTLELGDSALYLCASSLATGRNEQFFGPGTRLTVL.

This clone was recorded a few times. CDR3 nucleotides: TGTGCCAGCAGTTTATCAGCGGGTGTTCCGAACACTGAAGCTTTCTTT. Translating it yields CASSLSAGVPNTEAFF. The chain is built from TRBV27 and TRBJ1-1, with D unresolved. Germline CDR1 is MNHEY and CDR2 is SMNVEV (reference sequence). Deletions cut 0 bases from V and 1 base from J, with 12 bases between. This CDR3 has 16 amino acids.

This rearrangement joins TRBV28 to TRBJ1-5; TRBD1 aligns across 7 bases. The V and J ends lost 7 bases and 5 bases, in that order; junction bases with no gene match: 8. The V gene's germline CDR1 is MDHEN and CDR2 SYDVKM. This CDR3 has 14 amino acids. Here the CDR3 DNA reads TGTGCCAGCACCCTGAGGGGGCCCCATCAGCCCCAGCATTTT. It encodes CASTLRGPHQPQHF.

V and J are TRBV29-1 and TRBJ1-5; D is possibly TRBD1 (6 bases). The CDR3 contains 12 residues. V gave up 6 bases and J gave up 10 bases, with 16 bases separating them. Per the germline V gene, CDR1 is SQVTM and CDR2 is ANQGSEA. The CDR3 region has the DNA TGCAGCGTACTGGACAGCCTTGGACCCCAGCATTTT. Protein sequence: CSVLDSLGPQHF.

The chain combines TRBV5-1 with TRBJ2-7, with TRBD2 matching 9 bases. The CDR3 is 15 amino acids. J was trimmed by 3 bases and V by 5 bases; bases with no gene match: 9. From germline, CDR1 is SGHRS and CDR2 YFSETQ. CDR3 sequence (DNA): TGCGCCAGCAGGCTTCGGCTAGCGGGAATCTACGAGCAGTACTTC. Translated, it gives CASRLRLAGIYEQYF.

The CDR3 loop reads CASSPPTGTYEQYF. CDR3 DNA: TGTGCCAGCTCACCGCCGACAGGGACCTACGAGCAGTACTTC. The V and J genes are TRBV18 and TRBJ2-7, with 7 bases matching TRBD1. V lost 3 bases and J lost 2; bases outside the gene matches: 4. Germline-derived CDR1 and CDR2 are KGHSH and LQKENI. This CDR3 spans 14 amino acids.

The chain employs TRBV6-1 and TRBJ1-1; 9 bases match TRBD1. The CDR3 has 14 residues. V dropped 7 bases and J dropped 11; count of bases not matched to a gene: 14. In germline, CDR1 is MNHNS, CDR2 SASEGT. The CDR3: CASTSPGTGSTAFF. The CDR3 DNA follows: TGTGCCAGCACCTCCCCCGGGACAGGGTCTACGGCTTTCTTT.

The chain uses TRBV19 and TRBJ2-1; 12 nucleotides align to TRBD2. Germline lookup yields CDR1 LNHDA and CDR2 SQIVND (reference sequence). CDR3 length: 16 residues. Trimming cost V 5 bases and J 4 bases; bases outside gene matches: 6. This CDR3 is CASSLKLAGGYNEQFF. In nucleotides, the CDR3 is TGTGCCAGTAGTCTTAAACTAGCGGGAGGTTACAATGAGCAGTTCTTC.

This clone has more than one count but fewer than ten. The chain is built from TRBV4-1 and TRBJ2-7; 9 nucleotides agree with TRBD1. CDR1 is MGHRA and CDR2 is YSYEKL in the germline V gene. J lost 7 bases, V lost 3 bases, and 4 bases had no gene match. This CDR3 region has 13 residues. This CDR3 reads CASSHWDRDEQYF. The CDR3 DNA is TGCGCCAGCAGCCATTGGGACAGGGATGAGCAGTACTTC.

This sequence joins TRBV28 and TRBJ2-2; maybe TRBD1 (6 bases). Trimming took off 3 bases at V and 3 bases at J, with 14 bases between the two ends. The V gene's germline CDR1 is MDHEN and CDR2 SYDVKM. The CDR3 extends over 16 amino acids. The chain's CDR3 is CASSLAGAVDTGELFF. CDR3 sequence (DNA): TGTGCCAGCAGTTTGGCAGGGGCTGTCGACACCGGGGAGCTGTTTTTT.

V is TRBV5-4 and J is TRBJ1-2; D ambiguous. The V end was cut by 1 base, the J end by 7 bases, with 14 bases between. The germline CDR1 and CDR2 sequences are SGHNT and YYREEE (reference sequence). CDR3 length: 14 residues. The chain's CDR3 is CASSLPVGYGGYTF. In DNA form, the CDR3 reads TGTGCCAGCAGCTTGCCGGTGGGGTACGGTGGCTACACCTTC.

This clone came up a few times. Additional DNA sequences in this sample encode the identical CDR3. The chain combines TRBV19 with TRBJ1-1, with D perhaps matching TRBD1 (6 bases). Trimming removed 5 bases at V and 5 bases at J, with 12 bases between. This CDR3 contains 13 residues. Per germline, CDR1 LNHDA and CDR2 SQIVND (reference sequence). The CDR3 DNA follows: TGTGCCAGTAGTCCGACAGGTTGGACTGAAGCTTTCTTT. It codes for CASSPTGWTEAFF.

This chain connects TRBV19 to TRBJ1-2, with D possibly TRBD1 on 6 matching bases. The germline gives CDR1 LNHDA, CDR2 SQIVND (reference sequence). Trimming removed 6 bases from V and 4 bases from J, with 21 bases in between. CDR3 length: 16 residues. The CDR3 here is CASRPTWDRQVYGYTF. DNA for the CDR3: TGTGCCAGTAGACCCACATGGGATCGACAGGTCTATGGCTACACCTTC.

This clone was seen only a few times. The genes are TRBV7-9 and TRBJ1-6; TRBD1 is a possible D gene (5 bases). Germline lookup yields CDR1 SEHNR and CDR2 FQNEAQ (reference sequence). The V and J ends lost 0 bases and 11 bases respectively, with 14 bases between them. The CDR3 is 15 amino acids. As DNA, the CDR3 is TGTGCCAGCAGCTTAGCAGGGGAGGGAAGGGCACCCCTCCACTTT. Amino acid sequence: CASSLAGEGRAPLHF. Based on the CDR3 plus reference TRBV7-9 and TRBJ1-6, the full variable domain is DTGVSQNPRHKITKRGQNVTFRCDPISEHNRLYWYRQTLGQGPEFLTYFQNEAQLEKSRLLSDRFSAERPKGSFSTLEIQRTEQGDSAMYLCASSLAGEGRAPLHFGNGTRLTVT.